A single sample is the source of the 13 T cell receptor beta chains below, sequenced in a study of glioma-infiltrating T cells after dendritic cell vaccination. Time point: after dendritic cell vaccination, including at tumor progression/relapse. Repertoires were generated with immunoSEQ multiplex PCR, while TCRdb's copy carries only in-frame clones and drops some. The table records tens of thousands of clones, approximately 91% of them present only once. The specimen was blood, collected after dendritic cell vaccination. These receptors all come from a human donor with glioblastoma.

The rearrangement joins TRBV27 to TRBJ2-1, with no clear D. Germline V gene lookup returns CDR1 MNHEY and CDR2 SMNVEV (reference sequence). With 2 bases removed from V and 0 bases from J, the gap between germline ends came to 5 bases. This CDR3 is built from 14 residues. CDR3 amino acids: CASSLRSSYNEQFF. The CDR3 coding sequence is TGTGCCAGCAGTTTACGCAGCTCCTACAATGAGCAGTTCTTC.

As DNA, the CDR3 is TGTGCCAGCAGCTTAGATAGGGGTTTAGTTGGCGAGCAGTTCTTC. Translated: CASSLDRGLVGEQFF. The chain combines TRBV11-3 with TRBJ2-1; the D gene is possibly TRBD1 (5 bases). V lost 0 bases to trimming and J lost 10 bases, with 16 bases between them. The CDR3 is 15 residues long. Germline loops: CDR1 SGHNT, CDR2 YENEEA. The full variable domain, completed using reference TRBV11-3 and TRBJ2-1, is EAGVVQSPRYKIIEKKQPVAFWCNPISGHNTLYWYLQNLGQGPELLIRYENEEAVDDSQLPKDRFSAERLKGVDSTLKIQPAELGDSAVYLCASSLDRGLVGEQFFGPGTRLTVL.

CDR3: CAIAQAKNRALIYEQYF. The CDR3 DNA sequence: TGTGCCATCGCGCAAGCTAAGAACAGGGCCCTAATTTACGAGCAGTACTTC. This chain joins TRBV10-3 and TRBJ2-7; D may be TRBD1 (6 bases). V lost 8 bases, J lost 4 bases, and 27 bases lay in between. This CDR3 has 17 amino acids. Germline V CDR1 and CDR2: ENHRY, SYGVKD.

The J gene is TRBJ2-5, the V gene TRBV15; D is possibly TRBD1 (7 bases). The V end lost 2 bases, the J end lost 5 bases, and 12 bases lay between the germline ends. The CDR3 is made up of 14 amino acids. In germline, CDR1 is LNHNV, CDR2 YYDKDF (reference sequence). Here the CDR3 DNA reads TGTGCCACCAGCAGACACAGGGGAGGCGAGACCCAGTACTTC. It translates to CATSRHRGGETQYF.

The chain couples TRBV5-4 to TRBJ2-7; 14 bases align to TRBD2. With 4 bases clipped from V and 5 bases from J, the junction kept 11 bases outside the gene matches. CDR1 and CDR2 (germline): SGHNT, YYREEE (reference sequence). The CDR3 length is 17 residues. CDR3 sequence (DNA): TGTGCCAGCAGCCCCCCCGGGACTAGCGGGAGAGCCAACGAGCAGTACTTC. It translates to CASSPPGTSGRANEQYF.

The rearrangement uses TRBV10-3 and TRBJ2-1; D perhaps matches TRBD2 (6 bases). V gave up 9 bases and J gave up 5 bases, with 14 bases separating them. Per the germline V gene, CDR1 is ENHRY and CDR2 is SYGVKD. The CDR3 runs to 13 residues. The CDR3 loop reads CAIFGGGHNEQFF. The CDR3 DNA is TGTGCCATTTTCGGGGGAGGTCACAATGAGCAGTTCTTC.

The V and J genes are TRBV9 and TRBJ2-7, with 12 bases aligning to TRBD2. The germline V gene encodes CDR1 SGDLS and CDR2 YYNGEE. The V and J ends lost 0 bases and 3 bases, in that order; junction bases with no gene match: 4. The CDR3 contains 16 residues. The DNA for the CDR3 is TGTGCCAGCAGCGTAGGAGGACTAGCGGGATTCTACGAGCAGTACTTC. This encodes CASSVGGLAGFYEQYF. The whole variable domain, remainder taken from reference TRBV9 and TRBJ2-7, is DSGVTQTPKHLITATGQRVTLRCSPRSGDLSVYWYQQSLDQGLQFLIQYYNGEERAKGNILERFSAQQFPDLHSELNLSSLELGDSALYFCASSVGGLAGFYEQYFGPGTRLTVT.

This chain connects TRBV19 to TRBJ1-1; no clear D gene. Germline CDR1 and CDR2: LNHDA and SQIVND (reference sequence). V gave up 5 bases and J gave up 1 base, with 11 bases separating them. The CDR3 extends over 14 amino acids. CDR3: CASSLLTANTEAFF. As DNA, the CDR3 is TGTGCCAGTAGTCTCCTTACAGCGAACACTGAAGCTTTCTTT.

This sequence joins TRBV5-1 and TRBJ2-7, with 9 positions matching TRBD2. Germline V lookup: CDR1 SGHRS, CDR2 YFSETQ. The V segment lost 5 bases and the J segment 2 bases; nucleotides outside the gene matches: 8. This CDR3 contains 15 residues. CDR3 in DNA: TGCGCCAGCAGGGACCTAGCGGGAAAAGCCTACGAGCAGTACTTC. Its translation is CASRDLAGKAYEQYF. Full variable domain (rest looked up from reference TRBV5-1 and TRBJ2-7): KAGVTQTPRYLIKTRGQQVTLSCSPISGHRSVSWYQQTPGQGLQFLFEYFSETQRNKGNFPGRFSGRQFSNSRSEMNVSTLELGDSALYLCASRDLAGKAYEQYFGPGTRLTVT.

The J gene is TRBJ2-6, the V gene TRBV4-2; no definite D call. V was shortened by 0 bases and J by 2 bases, with 5 bases between the two germline ends. This CDR3 contains 15 residues. Germline values: CDR1 LGHNA, CDR2 YNFKEQ. The CDR3 protein is CASSQDSAGANVLTF. CDR3 DNA: TGTGCCAGCAGCCAAGATTCGGCTGGGGCCAACGTCCTGACTTTC.

This chain links TRBV5-1 with TRBJ2-3; 9 bases map to TRBD2. The CDR3 has 16 amino acids. V was clipped by 0 bases and J by 2 bases; unmatched bases: 4. Germline CDR1 SGHRS, CDR2 YFSETQ. The DNA for the CDR3 is TGCGCCAGCAGCTTGGCGGCTAGCGGGAACACAGATACGCAGTATTTT. Protein product: CASSLAASGNTDTQYF.

A few counts support this clone. V gene TRBV5-4 combines with J gene TRBJ1-2; TRBD1 matches 7 bases. Germline lookup yields CDR1 SGHNT and CDR2 YYREEE (reference sequence). After removal of 1 base from V and 4 bases from J, the junction contained 4 bases not matched to a gene. CDR3 length: 14 residues. CDR3 nucleotide sequence: TGTGCCAGCAGCTTGAGGGGGCTCGGCTATGGCTACACCTTC. This sequence encodes CASSLRGLGYGYTF.

The chain has TRBV19 and TRBJ1-1; 9 nucleotides match TRBD1. This CDR3 region has 15 residues. The V gene's germline CDR1 is LNHDA and CDR2 SQIVND (reference sequence). The J segment lost 1 base and the V segment lost 5 bases, leaving 5 bases of the junction unmatched. In DNA form, the CDR3 reads TGTGCCAGTAGTCCACAGGGGGCGGGGAACACTGAAGCTTTCTTT. This translates into CASSPQGAGNTEAFF.